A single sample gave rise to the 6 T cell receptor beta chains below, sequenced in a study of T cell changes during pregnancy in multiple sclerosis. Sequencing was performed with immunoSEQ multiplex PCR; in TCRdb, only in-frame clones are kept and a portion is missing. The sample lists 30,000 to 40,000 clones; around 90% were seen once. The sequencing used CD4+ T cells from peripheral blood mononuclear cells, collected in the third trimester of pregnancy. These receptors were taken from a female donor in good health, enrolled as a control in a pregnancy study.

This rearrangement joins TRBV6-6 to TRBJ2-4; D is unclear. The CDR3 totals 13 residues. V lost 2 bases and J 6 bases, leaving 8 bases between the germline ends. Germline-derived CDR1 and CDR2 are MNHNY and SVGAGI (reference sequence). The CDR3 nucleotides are TGTGCCAGCAGTTACGGTCAGATAAACATTCAGTACTTC. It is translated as CASSYGQINIQYF.

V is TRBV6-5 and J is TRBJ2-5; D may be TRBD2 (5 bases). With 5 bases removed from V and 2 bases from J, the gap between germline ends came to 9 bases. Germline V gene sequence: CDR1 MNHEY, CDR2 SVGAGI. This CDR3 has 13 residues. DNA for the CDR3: TGTGCCAGCAGTAGGACTGTTCAAGAGACCCAGTACTTC. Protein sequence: CASSRTVQETQYF.

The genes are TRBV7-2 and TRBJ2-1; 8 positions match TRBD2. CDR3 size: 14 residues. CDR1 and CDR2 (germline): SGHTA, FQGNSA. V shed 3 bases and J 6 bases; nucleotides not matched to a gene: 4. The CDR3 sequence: CASSLKRERNEQFF. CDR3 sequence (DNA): TGTGCCAGCAGCTTGAAGCGGGAGCGCAATGAGCAGTTCTTC.

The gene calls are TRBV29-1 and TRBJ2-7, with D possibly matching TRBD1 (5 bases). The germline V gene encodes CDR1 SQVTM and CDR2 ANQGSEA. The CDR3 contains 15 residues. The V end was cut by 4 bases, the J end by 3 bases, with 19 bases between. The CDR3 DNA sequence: TGCAGCGTTGTCCTGGGCTGGGGCCTCAACTACGAGCAGTACTTC. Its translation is CSVVLGWGLNYEQYF.

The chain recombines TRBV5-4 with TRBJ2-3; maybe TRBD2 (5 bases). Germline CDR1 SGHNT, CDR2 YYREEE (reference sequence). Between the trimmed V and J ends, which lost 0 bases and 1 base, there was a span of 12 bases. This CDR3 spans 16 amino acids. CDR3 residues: CASSLAETRRTDTQYF. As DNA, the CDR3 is TGTGCCAGCAGCTTGGCCGAAACTAGACGCACAGATACGCAGTATTTT.

The CDR3, as DNA: TGTGCCAGCAGTTACTCGTTGGCAAAGAATGAGCAGTTCTTC. Translating it yields CASSYSLAKNEQFF. This rearrangement joins TRBV6-5 to TRBJ2-1, with unresolved D. The CDR3 has 14 residues. V lost 0 bases and J 7 bases, leaving 10 bases between the germline ends. Germline-derived CDR1 and CDR2 are MNHEY and SVGAGI.